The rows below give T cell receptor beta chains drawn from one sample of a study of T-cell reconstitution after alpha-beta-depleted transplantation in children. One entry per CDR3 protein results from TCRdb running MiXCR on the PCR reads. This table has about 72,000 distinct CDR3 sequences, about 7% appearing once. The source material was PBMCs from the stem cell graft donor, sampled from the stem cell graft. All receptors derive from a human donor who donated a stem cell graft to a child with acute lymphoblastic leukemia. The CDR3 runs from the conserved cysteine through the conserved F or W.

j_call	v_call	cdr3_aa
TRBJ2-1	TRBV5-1	CASSDGYNEQFF
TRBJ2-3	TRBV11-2	CASSLEGQGKDTQYF
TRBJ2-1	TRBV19	CASSIIPLGDSSYNEQFF
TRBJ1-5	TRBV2	CASSEGRGRGQPQHF
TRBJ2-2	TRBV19	CASSIYTGTHTGELFF
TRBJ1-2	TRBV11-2	CASSLVPGFTGYTF
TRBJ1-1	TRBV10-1	CASSERGGLTEAFF
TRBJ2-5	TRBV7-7	CASSLAPSGVGETQYF
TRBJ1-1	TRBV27	CASSSGQPNTEAFF
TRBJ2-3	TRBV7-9	CASSKDDRDSSDTQYF
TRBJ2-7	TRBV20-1	CSPGIGRYEQYF
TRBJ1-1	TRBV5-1	CASSPRTGERTEAFF
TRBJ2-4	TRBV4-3	CASSQDTGADVAKNIQYF
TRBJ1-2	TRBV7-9	CASRSGLRDGYTF
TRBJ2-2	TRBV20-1	CSAKSNSASGIGELFF
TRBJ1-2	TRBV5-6	CASSFPRGDGYTF
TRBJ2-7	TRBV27	CASSPGTGNFRGYEQYF
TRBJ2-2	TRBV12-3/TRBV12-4	CASSLGSGGELFF
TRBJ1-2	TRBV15	CATSRDRDGFGYTF
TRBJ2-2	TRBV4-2	CASSYADTGELFF
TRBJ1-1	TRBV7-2	CASSLGRTWPFEAFF
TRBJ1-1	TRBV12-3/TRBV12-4	CASRGQANTEAFF
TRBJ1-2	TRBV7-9	CASSLEGRSDGYTF
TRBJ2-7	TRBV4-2	CASSPTGIHEQYF
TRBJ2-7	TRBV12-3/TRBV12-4	CASIITGPYEQYF
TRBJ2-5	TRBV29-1	CSVGIGGLETQYF
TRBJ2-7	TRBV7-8	CASSRTADSYEQYF
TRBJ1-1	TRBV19	CASSPGGLGTEAFF
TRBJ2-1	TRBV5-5	CASSLGTSTRRDEQFF